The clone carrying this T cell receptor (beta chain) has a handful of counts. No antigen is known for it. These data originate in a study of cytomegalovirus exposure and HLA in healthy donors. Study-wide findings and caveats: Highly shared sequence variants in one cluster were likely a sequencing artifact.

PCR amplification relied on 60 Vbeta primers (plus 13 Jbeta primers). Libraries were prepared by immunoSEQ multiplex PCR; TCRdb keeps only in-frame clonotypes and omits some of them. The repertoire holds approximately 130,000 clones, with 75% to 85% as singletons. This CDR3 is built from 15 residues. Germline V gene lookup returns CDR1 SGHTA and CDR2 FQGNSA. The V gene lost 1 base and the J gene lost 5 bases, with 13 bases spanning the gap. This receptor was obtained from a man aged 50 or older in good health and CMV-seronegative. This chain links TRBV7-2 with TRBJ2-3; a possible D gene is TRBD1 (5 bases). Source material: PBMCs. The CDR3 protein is CASSLGVGPIDTQYF. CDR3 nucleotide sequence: TGTGCCAGCAGCTTAGGGGTGGGGCCGATAGATACGCAGTATTTT.